These T cell receptor beta chains were read from a single sample in a study of cytomegalovirus exposure and HLA in healthy donors. The table came from immunoSEQ multiplex PCR; TCRdb's copy has only in-frame clones and leaves some out. The table lists around 150,000 clones, just under 90% of them singletons. Sequenced: PBMCs. Every receptor here comes from a woman aged 18-29 years in good health and CMV-seropositive. Each CDR3 is given with its conserved first and last residue. The order of the fields is J gene, V gene, clone size, D gene, CDR3 protein, CDR3 DNA. D genes are given only for firm matches. Not every row has a clone size; where given, it reads once, few, many or a size class.

J: TRBJ2-7
V: TRBV28
size: -
D: TRBD1
CDR3: CASKPGQGIHEQYF
DNA: TGTGCCAGCAAACCGGGACAGGGGATTCACGAGCAGTACTTC

J: TRBJ2-2
V: TRBV6-5
size: -
D: -
CDR3: CASMVQGNTGELFF
DNA: TGTGCCAGCATGGTACAGGGGAACACCGGGGAGCTGTTTTTT

J: TRBJ1-1
V: TRBV30
size: -
D: -
CDR3: CAWSVLNTEAFF
DNA: TGTGCCTGGAGTGTACTTAACACTGAAGCTTTCTTT

J: TRBJ1-1
V: TRBV28
size: -
D: TRBD1
CDR3: CASVGAGDRGGTEAFF
DNA: TGTGCCAGCGTTGGGGCGGGGGACAGGGGAGGAACTGAAGCTTTCTTT

J: TRBJ1-1
V: TRBV30
size: -
D: TRBD1
CDR3: CAWSAYRGAEAFF
DNA: TGTGCCTGGAGCGCTTACAGGGGAGCTGAAGCTTTCTTT

J: TRBJ1-5
V: TRBV28
size: -
D: TRBD1
CDR3: CASSPGGKNQPQHF
DNA: TGTGCCAGCAGTCCAGGGGGGAAAAATCAGCCCCAGCATTTT

J: TRBJ1-1
V: TRBV13
size: -
D: -
CDR3: CASSSQAGLRNTEAFF
DNA: TGTGCCAGCAGCTCCCAAGCGGGGTTGAGGAACACTGAAGCTTTCTTT

J: TRBJ2-1
V: TRBV6-4
size: -
D: TRBD1
CDR3: CASSGQGGDEQFF
DNA: TGTGCCAGCAGTGGACAGGGTGGGGATGAGCAGTTCTTC

J: TRBJ2-1
V: TRBV9
size: -
D: -
CDR3: CASSGGTLSRGGKRDEQFF
DNA: TGTGCCAGCAGCGGCGGGACCCTATCGCGTGGGGGGAAGAGGGACGAGCAGTTCTTC

J: TRBJ1-2
V: TRBV6-5
size: -
D: -
CDR3: CASKGQAGAIYGYTF
DNA: TGTGCCAGCAAGGGTCAGGCAGGGGCCATCTATGGCTACACCTTC

J: TRBJ2-2
V: TRBV5-4
size: -
D: -
CDR3: CASSLEGRTGELFF
DNA: TGTGCCAGCAGCTTGGAAGGGAGAACCGGGGAGCTGTTTTTT

J: TRBJ1-1
V: TRBV2
size: -
D: -
CDR3: CASRQGHPNTEAFF
DNA: TGTGCCAGCAGGCAGGGACACCCGAACACTGAAGCTTTCTTT

J: TRBJ1-1
V: TRBV14
size: -
D: -
CDR3: CASSQSLDSLMNTEAFF
DNA: TGTGCCAGCAGCCAGTCATTGGACAGCTTAATGAACACTGAAGCTTTCTTT

J: TRBJ2-1
V: TRBV5-6
size: -
D: -
CDR3: CASSRWTSNEQFF
DNA: TGTGCCAGCAGCAGATGGACATCCAATGAGCAGTTCTTC

J: TRBJ2-7
V: TRBV7-2
size: -
D: TRBD1
CDR3: CASSPRTGASYEQYF
DNA: TGTGCCAGCAGCCCAAGGACAGGAGCTTCCTACGAGCAGTACTTC

J: TRBJ2-7
V: TRBV5-1
size: -
D: TRBD2
CDR3: CASSLLRTSGKIYEQYF
DNA: TGCGCCAGCAGCTTGCTTAGGACTAGCGGGAAGATTTACGAGCAGTACTTC

J: TRBJ2-1
V: TRBV27
size: once
D: TRBD2
CDR3: CASRRTSGRGNEQFF
DNA: TGTGCCAGCAGAAGGACTAGCGGGAGAGGCAATGAGCAGTTCTTC

J: TRBJ2-7
V: TRBV2
size: -
D: TRBD2
CDR3: CASSEGAGGSYEQYF
DNA: TGTGCCAGCAGTGAAGGTGCCGGGGGGTCCTACGAGCAGTACTTC

J: TRBJ2-7
V: TRBV11-3
size: -
D: TRBD1
CDR3: CASSRNRGGESSYEQYF
DNA: TGTGCCAGCAGCAGAAATAGAGGGGGCGAGAGCTCCTACGAGCAGTACTTC

J: TRBJ2-1
V: TRBV2
size: -
D: TRBD2
CDR3: CASSESGRAYNEQFF
DNA: TGTGCCAGCAGTGAAAGCGGGAGGGCCTACAATGAGCAGTTCTTC

J: TRBJ2-3
V: TRBV11-2
size: -
D: TRBD2
CDR3: CASQMTSIPDTQYF
DNA: TGTGCCAGCCAAATGACTAGCATACCCGATACGCAGTATTTT

J: TRBJ2-1
V: TRBV7-2
size: -
D: TRBD2
CDR3: CASTLGLAFDEQFF
DNA: TGTGCCAGCACCCTGGGACTAGCTTTTGATGAGCAGTTCTTC

J: TRBJ2-2
V: TRBV5-4
size: -
D: -
CDR3: CASSLGRSNTGELFF
DNA: TGTGCCAGCAGCTTGGGTCGGTCGAACACCGGGGAGCTGTTTTTT

J: TRBJ2-2
V: TRBV5-1
size: -
D: -
CDR3: CASSLAGDGRVIGELFF
DNA: TGCGCCAGCAGCTTGGCCGGAGACGGGAGAGTGATCGGGGAGCTGTTTTTT

J: TRBJ2-7
V: TRBV14
size: -
D: TRBD1
CDR3: CASSQVPGQGVYEQYF
DNA: TGTGCCAGCAGCCAAGTACCGGGACAGGGTGTCTACGAGCAGTACTTC

J: TRBJ1-1
V: TRBV29-1
size: once
D: TRBD1
CDR3: CSVGQGYTEAFF
DNA: TGCAGCGTAGGACAGGGGTACACTGAAGCTTTCTTT

J: TRBJ1-4
V: TRBV11-1
size: -
D: TRBD1
CDR3: CASSRDYQGARFGEKLFF
DNA: TGTGCCAGCAGCCGTGACTATCAGGGGGCCCGCTTCGGGGAAAAACTGTTTTTT

J: TRBJ1-1
V: TRBV13
size: -
D: TRBD1
CDR3: CAIHLTGSTEAFF
DNA: TGTGCCATACATCTGACAGGGAGCACTGAAGCTTTCTTT